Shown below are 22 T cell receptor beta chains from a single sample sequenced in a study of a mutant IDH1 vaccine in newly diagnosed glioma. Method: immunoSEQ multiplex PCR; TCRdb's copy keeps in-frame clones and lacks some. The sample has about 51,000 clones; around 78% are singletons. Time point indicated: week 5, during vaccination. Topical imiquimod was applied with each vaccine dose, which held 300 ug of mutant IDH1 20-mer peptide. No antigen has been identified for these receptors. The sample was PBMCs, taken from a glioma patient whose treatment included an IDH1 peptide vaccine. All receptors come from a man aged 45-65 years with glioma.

This CDR3 reads CASSQDPGSNEQYF. In nucleotides, the CDR3 is TGTGCCAGCAGCCAAGATCCGGGTTCCAACGAGCAGTACTTC. The chain couples TRBV14 to TRBJ2-7; unclear D gene. CDR3 length: 14 amino acids. Germline loops: CDR1 SGHDN, CDR2 FVKESK. The V and J ends lost 0 bases and 5 bases respectively, with 11 bases between them. The whole variable domain, remainder taken from reference TRBV14 and TRBJ2-7, is EAGVTQFPSHSVIEKGQTVTLRCDPISGHDNLYWYRRVMGKEIKFLLHFVKESKQDESGMPNNRFLAERTGGTYSTLKVQPAELEDSGVYFCASSQDPGSNEQYFGPGTRLTVT.

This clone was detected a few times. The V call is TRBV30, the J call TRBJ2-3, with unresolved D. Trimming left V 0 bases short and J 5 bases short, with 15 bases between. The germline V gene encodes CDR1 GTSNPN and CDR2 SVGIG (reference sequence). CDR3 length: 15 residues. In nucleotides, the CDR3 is TGTGCCTGGAGTGTAGGCACAGTGGCCCAAGATACGCAGTATTTT. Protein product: CAWSVGTVAQDTQYF.

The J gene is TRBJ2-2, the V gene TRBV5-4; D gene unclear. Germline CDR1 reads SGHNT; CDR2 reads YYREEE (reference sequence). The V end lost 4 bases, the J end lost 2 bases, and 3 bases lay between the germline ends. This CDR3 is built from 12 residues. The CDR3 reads CASSPNTGELFF. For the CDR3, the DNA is TGTGCCAGCAGCCCTAACACCGGGGAGCTGTTTTTT.

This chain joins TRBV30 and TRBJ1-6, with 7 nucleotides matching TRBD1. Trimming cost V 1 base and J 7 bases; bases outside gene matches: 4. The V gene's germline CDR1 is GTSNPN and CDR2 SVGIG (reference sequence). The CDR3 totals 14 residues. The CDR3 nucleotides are TGTGCCTGGAGTGGGGGGACAGTAAATTCACCCCTCCACTTT. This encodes CAWSGGTVNSPLHF.

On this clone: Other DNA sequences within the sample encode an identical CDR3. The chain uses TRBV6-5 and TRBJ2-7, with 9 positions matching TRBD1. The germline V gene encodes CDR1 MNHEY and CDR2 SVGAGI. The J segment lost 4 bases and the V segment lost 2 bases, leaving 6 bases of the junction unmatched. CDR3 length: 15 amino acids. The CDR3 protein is CASSYDPGQGYEQYF. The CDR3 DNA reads TGTGCCAGCAGTTACGATCCGGGACAGGGTTACGAGCAGTACTTC.

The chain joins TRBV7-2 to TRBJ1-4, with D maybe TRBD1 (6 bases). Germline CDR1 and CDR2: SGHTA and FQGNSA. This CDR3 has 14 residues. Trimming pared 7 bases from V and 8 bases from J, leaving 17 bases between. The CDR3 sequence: CASNSQGRNEKLFF. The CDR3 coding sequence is TGTGCCAGCAATTCTCAGGGGAGAAACGAAAAACTGTTTTTT. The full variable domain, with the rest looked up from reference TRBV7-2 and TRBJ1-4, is GAGVSQSPSNKVTEKGKDVELRCDPISGHTALYWYRQSLGQGLEFLIYFQGNSAPDKSGLPSDRFSAERTGGSVSTLTIQRTQQEDSAVYLCASNSQGRNEKLFFGSGTQLSVL.

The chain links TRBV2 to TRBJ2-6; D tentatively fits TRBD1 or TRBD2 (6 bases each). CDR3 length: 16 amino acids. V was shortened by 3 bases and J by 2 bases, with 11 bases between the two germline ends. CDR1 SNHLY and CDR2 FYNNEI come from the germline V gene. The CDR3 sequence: CASSDPGAAGANVLTF. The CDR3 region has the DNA TGTGCCAGCAGTGATCCGGGGGCGGCTGGGGCCAACGTCCTGACTTTC.

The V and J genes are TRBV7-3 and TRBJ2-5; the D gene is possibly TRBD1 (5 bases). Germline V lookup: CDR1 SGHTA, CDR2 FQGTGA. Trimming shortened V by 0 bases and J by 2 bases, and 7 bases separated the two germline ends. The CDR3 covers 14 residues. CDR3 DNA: TGTGCCAGCAGCTTAACAGGGGCTCAAGAGACCCAGTACTTC. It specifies CASSLTGAQETQYF.

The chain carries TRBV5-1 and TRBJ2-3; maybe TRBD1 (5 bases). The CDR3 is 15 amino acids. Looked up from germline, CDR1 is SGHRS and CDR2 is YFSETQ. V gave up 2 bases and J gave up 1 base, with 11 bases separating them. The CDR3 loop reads CASSLSGKGTDTQYF. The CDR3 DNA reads TGCGCCAGCAGCTTATCAGGGAAGGGCACAGATACGCAGTATTTT.

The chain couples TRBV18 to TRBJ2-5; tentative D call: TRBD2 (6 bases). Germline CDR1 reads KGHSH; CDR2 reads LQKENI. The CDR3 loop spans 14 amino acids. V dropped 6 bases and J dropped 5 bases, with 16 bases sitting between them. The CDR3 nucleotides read TGTGCCAGCTCCCCGGGGGTAGAAGGTGAGACCCAGTACTTC. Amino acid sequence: CASSPGVEGETQYF.

The CDR3 nucleotides read TGTGCCAGCGGCTTTAGAGCCCCTTTCTTT. This translates into CASGFRAPFF. This chain uses TRBV27 with TRBJ1-1; no clear D gene. This CDR3 has 10 residues. Germline V gene sequence: CDR1 MNHEY, CDR2 SMNVEV (reference sequence). V gave up 8 bases and J gave up 12 bases, with 13 bases separating them.

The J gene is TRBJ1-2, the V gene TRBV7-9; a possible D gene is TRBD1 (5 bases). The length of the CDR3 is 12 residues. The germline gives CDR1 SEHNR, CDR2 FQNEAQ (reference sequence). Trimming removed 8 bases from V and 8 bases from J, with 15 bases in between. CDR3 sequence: CASGLGVVGYTF. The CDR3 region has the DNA TGTGCCAGCGGTCTAGGGGTAGTAGGCTACACCTTC.

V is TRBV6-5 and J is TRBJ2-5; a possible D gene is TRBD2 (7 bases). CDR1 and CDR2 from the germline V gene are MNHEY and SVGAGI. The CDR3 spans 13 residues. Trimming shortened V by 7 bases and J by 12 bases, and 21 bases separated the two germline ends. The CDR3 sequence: CASMAGDTTQEYF. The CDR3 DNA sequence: TGTGCCAGCATGGCGGGGGACACAACCCAGGAGTACTTC.

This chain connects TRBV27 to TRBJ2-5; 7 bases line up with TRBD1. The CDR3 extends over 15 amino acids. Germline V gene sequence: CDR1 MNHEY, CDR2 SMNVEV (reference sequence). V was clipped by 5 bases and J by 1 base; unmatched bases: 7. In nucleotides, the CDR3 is TGTGCCAGCAGTCCGTACAGGGGATCCCAAGAGACCCAGTACTTC. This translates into CASSPYRGSQETQYF.

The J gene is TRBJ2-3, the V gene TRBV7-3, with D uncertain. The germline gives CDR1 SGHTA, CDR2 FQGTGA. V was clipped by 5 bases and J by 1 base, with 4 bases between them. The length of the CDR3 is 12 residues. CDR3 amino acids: CASSGGTDTQYF. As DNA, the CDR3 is TGTGCCAGCAGCGGAGGCACAGATACGCAGTATTTT. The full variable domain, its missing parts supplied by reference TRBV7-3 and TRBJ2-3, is GAGVSQTPSNKVTEKGKYVELRCDPISGHTALYWYRQSLGQGPEFLIYFQGTGAADDSGLPNDRFFAVRPEGSVSTLKIQRTERGDSAVYLCASSGGTDTQYFGPGTRLTVL.

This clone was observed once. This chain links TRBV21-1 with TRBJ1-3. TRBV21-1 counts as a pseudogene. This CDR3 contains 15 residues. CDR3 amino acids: CASSLRPLAGNTIYF. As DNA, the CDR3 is TGTGCCAGCAGCCTTCGGCCCTTGGCAGGAAACACCATATATTTT.

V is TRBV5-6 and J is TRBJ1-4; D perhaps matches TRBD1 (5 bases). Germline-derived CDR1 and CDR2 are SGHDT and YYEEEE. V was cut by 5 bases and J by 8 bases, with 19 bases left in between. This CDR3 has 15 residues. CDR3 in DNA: TGTGCCAGCAGACAACTCGGAGGGGAAGGAGAAAAACTGTTTTTT. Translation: CASRQLGGEGEKLFF.

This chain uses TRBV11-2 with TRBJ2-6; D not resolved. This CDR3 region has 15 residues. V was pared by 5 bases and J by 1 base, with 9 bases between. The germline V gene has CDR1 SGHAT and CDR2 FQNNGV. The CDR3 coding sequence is TGTGCCAGCAGCCTGCCCGGGTCTGGGGCCAACGTCCTGACTTTC. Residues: CASSLPGSGANVLTF.

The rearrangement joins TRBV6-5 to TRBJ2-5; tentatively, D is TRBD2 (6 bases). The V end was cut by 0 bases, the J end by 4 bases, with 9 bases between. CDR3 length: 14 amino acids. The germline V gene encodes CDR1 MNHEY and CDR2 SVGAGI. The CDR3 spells CASSYSGGVETQYF. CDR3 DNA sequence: TGTGCCAGCAGTTACTCGGGGGGAGTAGAGACCCAGTACTTC.

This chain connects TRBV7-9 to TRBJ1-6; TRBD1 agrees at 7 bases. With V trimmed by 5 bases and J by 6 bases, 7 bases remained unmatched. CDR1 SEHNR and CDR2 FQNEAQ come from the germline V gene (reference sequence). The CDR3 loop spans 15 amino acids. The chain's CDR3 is CASSAPGTANSPLHF. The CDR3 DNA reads TGTGCCAGCAGCGCGCCCGGGACAGCTAATTCACCCCTCCACTTT.

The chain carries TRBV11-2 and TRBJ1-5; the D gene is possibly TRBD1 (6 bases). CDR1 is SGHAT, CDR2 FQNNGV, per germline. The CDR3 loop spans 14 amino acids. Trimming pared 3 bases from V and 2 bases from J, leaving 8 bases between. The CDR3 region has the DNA TGTGCCAGCAGCTTTGCAGGGGGCAATCAGCCCCAGCATTTT. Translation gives CASSFAGGNQPQHF.

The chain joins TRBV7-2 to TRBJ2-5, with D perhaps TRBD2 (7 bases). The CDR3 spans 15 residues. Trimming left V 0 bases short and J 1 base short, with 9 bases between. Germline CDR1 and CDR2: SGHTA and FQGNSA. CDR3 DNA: TGTGCCAGCAGCTTAGCGGGGGGGGCCCAAGAGACCCAGTACTTC. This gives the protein CASSLAGGAQETQYF.